These 24 T cell receptor beta chains share one sample of origin, sequenced in a study of shared clonotypes between healthy human individuals. Data came from immunoSEQ multiplex PCR; TCRdb stores just in-frame clones and leaves some out. The table records 2 million to 2.5 million clones, 90% to 96% of them present only once. The sequencing input was naive CD4+ T cells sorted from blood. The subset is: CD45RA+ positively selected. These receptors were taken from a man younger than 35 in good health.

The genes are TRBV27 and TRBJ2-7; TRBD2 matches 9 bases. With V trimmed by 5 bases and J by 7 bases, 12 bases remained unmatched. Per germline, CDR1 MNHEY and CDR2 SMNVEV (reference sequence). The CDR3 runs 15 residues. This CDR3 is CASSRSGRIGGEQYF. Written as DNA, the CDR3 is TGTGCCAGCAGTCGTAGCGGGAGAATTGGGGGGGAGCAGTACTTC.

The chain recombines TRBV11-3 with TRBJ2-5; 10 bases fit TRBD2. CDR1 and CDR2 from the germline V gene are SGHNT and YENEEA. V dropped 5 bases and J dropped 0; count of bases not matched to a gene: 3. The CDR3 runs to 15 residues. CDR3 bases: TGTGCCAGCAGCCTCGGACTAGCGGACCAAGAGACCCAGTACTTC. It encodes CASSLGLADQETQYF.

This sequence joins TRBV7-9 and TRBJ2-2; D is undetermined. Between the trimmed V and J ends, which lost 9 bases and 0 bases, there was a span of 14 bases. CDR3 length: 15 amino acids. Per the germline V gene, CDR1 is SEHNR and CDR2 is FQNEAQ (reference sequence). CDR3 sequence reads: CARGPDNANTGELFF. The CDR3 bases are TGTGCCAGAGGGCCCGATAACGCGAACACCGGGGAGCTGTTTTTT. Full variable domain (outside the CDR3, taken from reference TRBV7-9 and TRBJ2-2): DTGVSQNPRHKITKRGQNVTFRCDPISEHNRLYWYRQTLGQGPEFLTYFQNEAQLEKSRLLSDRFSAERPKGSFSTLEIQRTEQGDSAMYLCARGPDNANTGELFFGEGSRLTVL.

Regarding this clone: Other DNA sequences in this sample translate to the same CDR3. V usage is TRBV5-1 and J usage is TRBJ2-7; the D gene is possibly TRBD2 (5 bases). V was cut by 0 bases and J by 0 bases, with 7 bases left in between. The CDR3 has 14 residues. CDR1 and CDR2 (germline): SGHRS, YFSETQ. DNA of the CDR3: TGCGCCAGCAGCTTGGAAGCGGTCTCCTACGAGCAGTACTTC. Amino acids: CASSLEAVSYEQYF. The variable domain in full, with the rest retrieved from reference TRBV5-1 and TRBJ2-7, is KAGVTQTPRYLIKTRGQQVTLSCSPISGHRSVSWYQQTPGQGLQFLFEYFSETQRNKGNFPGRFSGRQFSNSRSEMNVSTLELGDSALYLCASSLEAVSYEQYFGPGTRLTVT.

CDR3 sequence reads: CASGRDRGYTEAFF. DNA for the CDR3: TGTGCCAGCGGCCGGGACAGGGGGTACACTGAAGCTTTCTTT. The chain employs TRBV2 and TRBJ1-1; TRBD1 agrees at 11 bases. After removal of 8 bases from V and 3 bases from J, the junction contained 5 bases not matched to a gene. This CDR3 region has 14 residues. The germline V gene has CDR1 SNHLY and CDR2 FYNNEI.

The V gene is TRBV4-3, the J gene TRBJ2-1, with 11 nucleotides matching TRBD2. The CDR3 contains 15 residues. Germline V gene lookup returns CDR1 LGHNA and CDR2 YSLEER. V was pared by 9 bases and J by 1 base, with 5 bases of the junction left unmatched. The CDR3 nucleotides are TGCGCCAGTAATAGCGGGAGGGCATCCTACAATGAGCAGTTCTTC. It encodes CASNSGRASYNEQFF.

The rearrangement links TRBV28 to TRBJ1-5; 9 nucleotides line up with TRBD1. Germline V gene data show CDR1 as MDHEN and CDR2 as SYDVKM. The CDR3 runs to 14 residues. V dropped 9 bases and J dropped 4; count of bases not matched to a gene: 7. CDR3 DNA sequence: TGTGCCAGTACCGGGACAGGGTTAAATCAGCCCCAGCATTTT. Its protein is CASTGTGLNQPQHF.

This clone was recorded only once. The rearrangement uses TRBV19 and TRBJ1-1; TRBD1 might be the D (5 bases). Germline V gene data show CDR1 as LNHDA and CDR2 as SQIVND (reference sequence). CDR3 length: 13 residues. V was shortened by 10 bases and J by 0 bases, with 12 bases between the two germline ends. CDR3 amino acids: CATRQRMNTEAFF. The CDR3 nucleotides read TGTGCCACTAGACAGCGCATGAACACTGAAGCTTTCTTT.

This rearrangement joins TRBV19 to TRBJ1-5; TRBD1 might be the D (6 bases). V was pared by 0 bases and J by 7 bases, with 13 bases between. CDR3 size: 15 residues. The germline CDR1 and CDR2 sequences are LNHDA and SQIVND (reference sequence). CDR3 sequence: CASSIDGGPGQPQHF. Written as DNA, the CDR3 is TGTGCCAGTAGTATAGACGGGGGGCCAGGACAGCCCCAGCATTTT.

This chain links TRBV7-2 with TRBJ2-1; no clear D. Trimming shortened V by 4 bases and J by 10 bases, and 8 bases separated the two germline ends. The CDR3 consists of 11 residues. In germline, CDR1 is SGHTA, CDR2 FQGNSA. CDR3 nucleotide sequence: TGTGCCAGCAGCTACCTAGGAGAGCAGTTCTTC. Translating it yields CASSYLGEQFF. Supplemented by reference TRBV7-2 and TRBJ2-1, the full variable domain reads GAGVSQSPSNKVTEKGKDVELRCDPISGHTALYWYRQSLGQGLEFLIYFQGNSAPDKSGLPSDRFSAERTGGSVSTLTIQRTQQEDSAVYLCASSYLGEQFFGPGTRLTVL.

J is TRBJ2-3 and V is TRBV5-8; D is unresolved. V gave up 4 bases and J gave up 3 bases, with 15 bases separating them. In germline, CDR1 is SGHTS, CDR2 YDEGEE. This CDR3 region has 15 residues. CDR3 bases: TGTGCCAGCAGCCTGGGTCGTAGTAGGACAGATACGCAGTATTTT. It codes for CASSLGRSRTDTQYF.

The chain is built from TRBV5-1 and TRBJ2-5; 8 bases fit TRBD1. V dropped 0 bases and J dropped 4; count of bases not matched to a gene: 5. The length of the CDR3 is 15 residues. Germline-derived CDR1 and CDR2 are SGHRS and YFSETQ. In DNA form, the CDR3 reads TGCGCCAGCAGCTTGGGGGGACAGGCCCTAGAGACCCAGTACTTC. This translates into CASSLGGQALETQYF.

This chain uses TRBV4-1 with TRBJ2-1, with D possibly TRBD2 on 5 matching bases. Germline lookup yields CDR1 MGHRA and CDR2 YSYEKL. This CDR3 has 17 residues. V was trimmed by 0 bases and J by 6 bases, leaving 18 bases between them. The CDR3 DNA reads as TGCGCCAGCAGCCAAGACGGGGAGTTAGCCGGGGTCAATGAGCAGTTCTTC. Translating it yields CASSQDGELAGVNEQFF.

This clone was observed a single time. The CDR3 is CASSLDGTGDFSPLHF. CDR3 sequence (DNA): TGCGCCAGCAGCCTGGATGGGACAGGAGATTTCTCACCCCTCCACTTT. The chain couples TRBV5-1 to TRBJ1-6; 8 bases align to TRBD1. This CDR3 is built from 16 residues. J lost 10 bases, V lost 4 bases, and 13 bases had no gene match. Germline CDR1 reads SGHRS; CDR2 reads YFSETQ.

Turning to this clone: Other DNA sequences of this sample code for an identical CDR3. This chain connects TRBV9 to TRBJ2-1; D not resolved. Germline CDR1 is SGDLS and CDR2 is YYNGEE. This CDR3 region has 14 residues. Trimming took off 1 base at V and 0 bases at J, with 5 bases between the two ends. The CDR3 spells CASSVSRSYNEQFF. CDR3 DNA sequence: TGTGCCAGCAGCGTAAGTCGCTCCTACAATGAGCAGTTCTTC.

This clone was counted between two and nine times. The gene calls are TRBV10-2 and TRBJ2-7, with TRBD2 identical over 13 bases. The CDR3 extends over 13 amino acids. Trimming took 9 bases from V and 8 from J; bases not matched to a gene: 7. Germline lookup yields CDR1 WSHSY and CDR2 SAAADI. CDR3 nucleotides: TGCGCCAGTACCGGGACTAGCGGGAACAAGCAGTACTTC. Translated: CASTGTSGNKQYF.

The chain uses TRBV7-3 and TRBJ2-3; possible D gene TRBD1, 5 bases. Germline CDR1 and CDR2: SGHTA and FQGTGA. CDR3 size: 16 residues. Trimming pared 1 base from V and 1 base from J, leaving 12 bases between. The CDR3 DNA follows: TGTGCCAGCAGCTTAAGGGGCCTAAGCGGCACAGATACGCAGTATTTT. This gives the protein CASSLRGLSGTDTQYF.

The J gene is TRBJ1-1, the V gene TRBV30; D is unresolved. The CDR3 length is 12 residues. Germline lookup yields CDR1 GTSNPN and CDR2 SVGIG (reference sequence). The V end lost 4 bases, the J end lost 6 bases, and 12 bases lay between the germline ends. CDR3 amino acids: CAWINLGSEAFF. For the CDR3, the DNA is TGTGCCTGGATTAATTTGGGGTCTGAAGCTTTCTTT.

The V gene is TRBV7-2, the J gene TRBJ1-4, with 7 bases that match TRBD1. Germline V gives CDR1 SGHTA, CDR2 FQGNSA. The CDR3 covers 15 residues. V shed 4 bases, J shed 2 bases, and the junction held 4 bases outside the gene matches. The CDR3 reads CASSSQGGTNEKLFF. Written as DNA, the CDR3 is TGTGCCAGCAGCTCGCAGGGGGGCACTAATGAAAAACTGTTTTTT.

The V call is TRBV28, the J call TRBJ2-1; D might be TRBD1 or TRBD2, each matching 5 bases. The V gene's germline CDR1 is MDHEN and CDR2 SYDVKM. V was clipped by 6 bases and J by 0 bases, with 12 bases between them. The CDR3 spans 15 residues. The CDR3 protein is CASRNPGSSYNEQFF. The CDR3 DNA follows: TGTGCCAGCAGAAACCCAGGGAGCTCCTACAATGAGCAGTTCTTC.

The chain carries TRBV10-3 and TRBJ2-3, with D maybe TRBD2 (5 bases). Germline lookup yields CDR1 ENHRY and CDR2 SYGVKD. This CDR3 spans 14 amino acids. V shed 8 bases and J shed 6 bases, with 18 bases lying between them. The CDR3 bases are TGTGCCATCCAAGCGGCCATTAACGGGGATACGCAGTATTTT. The encoded protein is CAIQAAINGDTQYF.

The rearrangement joins TRBV27 to TRBJ2-5; perhaps D is TRBD1 or TRBD2 (5 bases each). Per germline, CDR1 MNHEY and CDR2 SMNVEV (reference sequence). There are 14 residues in the CDR3. V was pared by 3 bases and J by 5 bases, with 13 bases between. This chain's CDR3 is CASSLAGWGETQYF. The CDR3 DNA reads TGTGCCAGCAGTTTGGCAGGGTGGGGGGAGACCCAGTACTTC.

Of note for this clone: The sample contains more than one DNA sequence encoding this CDR3. The chain joins TRBV7-2 to TRBJ1-1; a possible D gene is TRBD1 (5 bases). The CDR3 sequence is 15 residues long. Trimming shortened V by 1 base and J by 0 bases, and 9 bases separated the two germline ends. Germline V CDR1 and CDR2: SGHTA, FQGNSA. The CDR3 DNA follows: TGTGCCAGCAGCTTAGTCGAAGGGGTGAACACTGAAGCTTTCTTT. Its protein is CASSLVEGVNTEAFF.

The chain is built from TRBV10-1 and TRBJ2-5; 10 nucleotides agree with TRBD2. V shed 1 base, J shed 3 bases, and the junction held 2 bases outside the gene matches. The CDR3 length is 15 residues. Germline V gives CDR1 WNHNN, CDR2 SYGVQD (reference sequence). CDR3 residues: CASSEFLAGEETQYF. The CDR3 bases are TGCGCCAGCAGTGAGTTCCTAGCGGGGGAAGAGACCCAGTACTTC.